This entry lists 14 T cell receptor beta chains sequenced from one sample in a study of shared clonotypes between healthy human individuals (dated by TCRdb to about 2020). The method behind the library was the immunoSEQ multiplex PCR assay. TCRdb holds this immuneACCESS table with in-frame rearrangements only. Some clones are missing; in checked studies, unresolved V genes explain under half, and the rest has no known cause. This sample lists 650,000 to 750,000 clones; roughly 78% were detected once. The ten largest clones take up roughly 1.8% of the sample. The sequenced material came from memory CD4+ T cells sorted from blood. Sample cell subset or site, as interpreted from the label and publication: CD45RA-negative fraction. These receptors all stem from a woman under 40 in good health.

The rearrangement uses TRBV21-1 and TRBJ1-1. TRBV21-1 is annotated as a pseudogene. CDR3 length: 16 amino acids. CDR3 in DNA: TGTGCCAGCAGCAAAATCCTGGGGAGGGGGTACACTGAAGCTTTCTTT. It encodes CASSKILGRGYTEAFF.

On this clone itself: A read error may explain this, as a much larger clone is one base away. This chain connects TRBV27 to TRBJ2-5; D is unclear. The end of the DNA aligns better with TRBJ2-7, so the J call may be wrong. The length of the CDR3 is 11 residues. Germline CDR1 is MNHEY and CDR2 is SMNVEV (reference sequence). In DNA, the CDR3 is TGTGCCAGCAGTTCCGGCTACGAGCAGTACTTC. It specifies CASSSGYEQYF.

The chain is built from TRBV18 and TRBJ2-6; 8 nucleotides match TRBD2. The ends lost 4 bases at V and 2 bases at J; junction bases unmatched: 7. Germline V CDR1 and CDR2: KGHSH, LQKENI. The CDR3 runs 17 residues. CDR3 sequence reads: CASSRGSGSPGANVLTF. As DNA, the CDR3 is TGTGCCAGCTCACGGGGAAGCGGGAGTCCTGGGGCCAACGTCCTGACTTTC.

The gene calls are TRBV2 and TRBJ2-5, with TRBD1 matching over 7 bases. With 8 bases clipped from V and 2 bases from J, the junction kept 20 bases outside the gene matches. This CDR3 region has 18 residues. Germline CDR1 and CDR2: SNHLY and FYNNEI. CDR3 sequence reads: CASEPLGQIGVGQETQYF. As DNA, the CDR3 is TGTGCCAGCGAGCCTTTGGGACAGATAGGCGTCGGTCAAGAGACCCAGTACTTC.

J is TRBJ1-2 and V is TRBV27; the D is unclear. CDR3 length: 13 residues. The V gene's germline CDR1 is MNHEY and CDR2 SMNVEV (reference sequence). Trimming took off 8 bases at V and 5 bases at J, with 15 bases between the two ends. The CDR3 reads CASASAGRYGYTF. For the CDR3, the DNA is TGTGCCAGCGCCTCGGCAGGTCGTTATGGCTACACCTTC.

This clone was seen more than once but under ten times. CDR3 region: CAWSVLGLAGVSGSYNEQFF. CDR3 sequence (DNA): TGTGCCTGGAGTGTACTGGGACTAGCGGGAGTATCTGGCTCCTACAATGAGCAGTTCTTC. The V and J genes are TRBV30 and TRBJ2-1, with 14 positions matching TRBD2. The CDR3 totals 20 residues. Losses at the gene ends were 0 bases for V and 0 bases for J; bases not matched to a gene: 10. Germline V gene sequence: CDR1 GTSNPN, CDR2 SVGIG (reference sequence).

A remark on this clone: The same CDR3 also results from other DNA sequences found in this sample. The V call is TRBV12-5, the J call TRBJ1-2; 7 bases are a match to TRBD1. With 5 bases clipped from V and 5 bases from J, the junction kept 5 bases outside the gene matches. CDR3 size: 13 residues. CDR1 and CDR2 from the germline V gene are LGHNT and FRNRAP. CDR3 sequence: CASGTGAGYGYTF. CDR3 bases: TGTGCTAGTGGTACAGGGGCTGGTTATGGCTACACCTTC.

The rearrangement uses TRBV28 and TRBJ2-7; TRBD2 might be the D (5 bases). V was pared by 6 bases and J by 4 bases, with 13 bases between. The CDR3 spans 13 residues. CDR1 MDHEN and CDR2 SYDVKM come from the germline V gene. Written as DNA, the CDR3 is TGTGCCAGCAGACAACCGGGGATTTACGAGCAGTACTTC. Translating it yields CASRQPGIYEQYF.

The chain links TRBV9 to TRBJ1-2; weak D call: TRBD1 (5 bases). Trimming removed 0 bases at V and 7 bases at J, with 16 bases between. This CDR3 contains 15 residues. Germline V gives CDR1 SGDLS, CDR2 YYNGEE. CDR3 in amino acids: CASSVGEGTLGGYTF. The DNA of the CDR3 is TGTGCCAGCAGCGTAGGGGAAGGGACCCTTGGTGGCTACACCTTC.

The V gene is TRBV11-2, the J gene TRBJ2-5; TRBD1 or TRBD2 may be the D gene (5 bases each). There are 14 residues in the CDR3. Trimming removed 2 bases at V and 4 bases at J, with 11 bases between. Germline V CDR1 and CDR2: SGHAT, FQNNGV. DNA of the CDR3: TGTGCCAGCAGCTTATCCAGGGCGGGAGAGACCCAGTACTTC. This sequence encodes CASSLSRAGETQYF.

The chain carries TRBV19 and TRBJ1-2, with 7 bases fitting TRBD1. The CDR3 is made up of 14 amino acids. V lost 5 bases to trimming and J lost 2 bases; unmatched junction nucleotides: 5. The germline gives CDR1 LNHDA, CDR2 SQIVND (reference sequence). The CDR3 reads CASSWDRKNYGYTF. For the CDR3, the DNA is TGTGCCAGTAGTTGGGACAGAAAGAACTATGGCTACACCTTC. The full variable domain, in which reference TRBV19 and TRBJ1-2 provide the parts outside the CDR3, is DGGITQSPKYLFRKEGQNVTLSCEQNLNHDAMYWYRQDPGQGLRLIYYSQIVNDFQKGDIAEGYSVSREKKESFPLTVTSAQKNPTAFYLCASSWDRKNYGYTFGSGTRLTVV.

V is TRBV6-6 and J is TRBJ1-2, with D perhaps TRBD1 (5 bases). This CDR3 region has 13 residues. Germline V CDR1 and CDR2: MNHNY, SVGAGI (reference sequence). V was shortened by 8 bases and J by 4 bases, with 14 bases between the two germline ends. DNA for the CDR3: TGTGCCAGCGCAAATGGGGGGGGCTATGGCTACACCTTC. Its protein product is CASANGGGYGYTF.

This sequence joins TRBV5-1 and TRBJ2-7; D remains ambiguous. Germline loops: CDR1 SGHRS, CDR2 YFSETQ. The CDR3 totals 13 residues. The V and J ends lost 2 bases and 3 bases respectively, with 9 bases between them. The CDR3 here is CASSLQPNYEQYF. The CDR3 nucleotides are TGCGCCAGCAGCTTACAACCTAACTACGAGCAGTACTTC.

The chain couples TRBV7-9 to TRBJ1-3, with D possibly TRBD1 on 5 matching bases. The V gene's germline CDR1 is SEHNR and CDR2 FQNEAQ (reference sequence). V was trimmed by 7 bases and J by 4 bases, leaving 26 bases between them. This CDR3 is 18 amino acids long. As DNA, the CDR3 is TGTGCCAGCACTAAATCGGGGGACTCTACCCGGGAAGGAAACACCATATATTTT. This translates into CASTKSGDSTREGNTIYF.